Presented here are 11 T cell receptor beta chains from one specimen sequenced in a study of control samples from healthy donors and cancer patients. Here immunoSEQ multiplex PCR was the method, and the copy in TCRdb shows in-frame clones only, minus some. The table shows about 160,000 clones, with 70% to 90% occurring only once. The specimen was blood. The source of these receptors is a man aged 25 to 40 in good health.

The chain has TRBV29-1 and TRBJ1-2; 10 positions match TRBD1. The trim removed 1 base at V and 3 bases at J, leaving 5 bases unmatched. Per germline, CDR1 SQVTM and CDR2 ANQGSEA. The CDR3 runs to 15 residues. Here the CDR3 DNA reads TGCAGCGTTGAAGGACAGGGGGCCGTAGACTATGGCTACACCTTC. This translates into CSVEGQGAVDYGYTF.

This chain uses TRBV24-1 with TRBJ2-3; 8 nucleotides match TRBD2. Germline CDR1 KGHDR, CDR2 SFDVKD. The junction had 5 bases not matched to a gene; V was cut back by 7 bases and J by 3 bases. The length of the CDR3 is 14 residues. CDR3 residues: CATRGSGGTDTQYF. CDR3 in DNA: TGTGCCACCAGGGGATCGGGGGGGACAGATACGCAGTATTTT.

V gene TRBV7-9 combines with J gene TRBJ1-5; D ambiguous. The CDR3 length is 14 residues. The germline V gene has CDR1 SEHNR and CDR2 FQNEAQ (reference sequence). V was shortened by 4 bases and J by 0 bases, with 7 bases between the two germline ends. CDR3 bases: TGTGCCAGCAGCTCCGACTATAGCAATCAGCCCCAGCATTTT. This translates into CASSSDYSNQPQHF.

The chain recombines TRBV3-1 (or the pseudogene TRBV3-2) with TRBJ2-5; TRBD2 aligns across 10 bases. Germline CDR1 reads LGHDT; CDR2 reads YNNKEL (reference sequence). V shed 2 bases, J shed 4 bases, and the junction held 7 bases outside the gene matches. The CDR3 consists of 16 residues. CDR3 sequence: CASSQQLAGKGETQYF. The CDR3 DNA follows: TGTGCCAGCAGCCAACAACTAGCGGGGAAGGGAGAGACCCAGTACTTC.

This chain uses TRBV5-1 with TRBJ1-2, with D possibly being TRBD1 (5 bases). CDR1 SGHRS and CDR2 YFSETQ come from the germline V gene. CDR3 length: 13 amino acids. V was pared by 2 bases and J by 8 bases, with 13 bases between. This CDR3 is CASSFQGGEGYTF. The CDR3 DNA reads TGCGCCAGCAGCTTTCAGGGTGGTGAGGGCTACACCTTC.

This chain's CDR3 is CASRGEGKGQKANYGYTF. The CDR3 DNA reads TGTGCCAGCAGGGGGGAGGGTAAGGGACAGAAAGCTAACTATGGCTACACCTTC. The rearrangement links TRBV27 to TRBJ1-2; 7 bases match TRBD1. V gave up 6 bases and J gave up 0 bases; unmatched junction bases: 16. The CDR3 spans 18 residues. The germline V gene has CDR1 MNHEY and CDR2 SMNVEV (reference sequence).

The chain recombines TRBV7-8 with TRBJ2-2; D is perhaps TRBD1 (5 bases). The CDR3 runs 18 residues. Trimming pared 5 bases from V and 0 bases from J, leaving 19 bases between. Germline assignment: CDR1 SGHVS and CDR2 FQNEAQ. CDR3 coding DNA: TGTGCCAGCAGCCCCCGAAATCGAGACAGACCGAACACCGGGGAGCTGTTTTTT. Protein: CASSPRNRDRPNTGELFF.

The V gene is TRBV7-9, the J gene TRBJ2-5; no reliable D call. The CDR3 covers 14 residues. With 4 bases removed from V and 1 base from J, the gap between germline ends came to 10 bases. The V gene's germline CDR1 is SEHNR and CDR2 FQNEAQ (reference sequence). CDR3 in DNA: TGTGCCAGCAGCTCCCCTTGGCCCCAAGAGACCCAGTACTTC. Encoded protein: CASSSPWPQETQYF.

The CDR3 bases are TGCGCCAGCAGCTTAGGGACAGTCGACAATCAGCCCCAGCATTTT. Protein sequence: CASSLGTVDNQPQHF. The chain has TRBV5-1 and TRBJ1-5; 7 bases agree with TRBD1. Germline loops: CDR1 SGHRS, CDR2 YFSETQ. The junction had 5 bases not matched to a gene; V was cut back by 2 bases and J by 3 bases. The CDR3 covers 15 residues.

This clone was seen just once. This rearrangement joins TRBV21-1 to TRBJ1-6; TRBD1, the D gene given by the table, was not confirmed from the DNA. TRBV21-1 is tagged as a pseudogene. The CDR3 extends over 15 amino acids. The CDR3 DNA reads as TGTGCCAGCAGCAACAGGGGGCCCCCTGATTCACCCCTCCACTTT. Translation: CASSNRGPPDSPLHF.

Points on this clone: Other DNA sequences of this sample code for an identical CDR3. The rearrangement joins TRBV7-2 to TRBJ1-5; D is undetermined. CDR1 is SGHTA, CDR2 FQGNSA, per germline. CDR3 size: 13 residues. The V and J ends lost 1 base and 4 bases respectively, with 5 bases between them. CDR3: CASSLGPNQPQHF. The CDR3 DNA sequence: TGTGCCAGCAGCTTAGGACCTAATCAGCCCCAGCATTTT. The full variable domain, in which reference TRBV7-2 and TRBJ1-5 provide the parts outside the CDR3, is GAGVSQSPSNKVTEKGKDVELRCDPISGHTALYWYRQSLGQGLEFLIYFQGNSAPDKSGLPSDRFSAERTGGSVSTLTIQRTQQEDSAVYLCASSLGPNQPQHFGDGTRLSIL.